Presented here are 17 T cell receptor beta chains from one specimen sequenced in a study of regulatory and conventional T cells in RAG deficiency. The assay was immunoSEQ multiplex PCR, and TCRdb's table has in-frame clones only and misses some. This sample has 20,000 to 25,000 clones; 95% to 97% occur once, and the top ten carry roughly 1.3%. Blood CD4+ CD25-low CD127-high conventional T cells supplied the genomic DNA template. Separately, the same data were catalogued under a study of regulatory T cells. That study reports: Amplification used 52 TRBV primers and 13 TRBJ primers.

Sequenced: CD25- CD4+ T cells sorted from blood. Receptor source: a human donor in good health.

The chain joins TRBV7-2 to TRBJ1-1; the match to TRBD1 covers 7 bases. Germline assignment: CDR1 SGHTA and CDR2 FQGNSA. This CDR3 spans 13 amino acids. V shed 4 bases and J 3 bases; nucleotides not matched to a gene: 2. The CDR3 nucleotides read TGTGCCAGCAGCTCTGACAGGGACACTGAAGCTTTCTTT. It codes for CASSSDRDTEAFF.

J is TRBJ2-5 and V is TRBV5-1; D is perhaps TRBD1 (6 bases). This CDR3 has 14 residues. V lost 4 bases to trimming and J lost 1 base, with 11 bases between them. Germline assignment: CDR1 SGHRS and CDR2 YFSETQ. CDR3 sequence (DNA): TGCGCCAGCAGCATACAGGGTTCCCAAGAGACCCAGTACTTC. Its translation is CASSIQGSQETQYF.

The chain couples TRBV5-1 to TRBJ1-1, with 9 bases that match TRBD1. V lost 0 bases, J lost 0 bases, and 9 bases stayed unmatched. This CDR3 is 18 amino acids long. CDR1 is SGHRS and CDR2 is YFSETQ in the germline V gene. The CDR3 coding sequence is TGCGCCAGCAGCTTGGCTCCCTCCGGGACAGGGATGAACACTGAAGCTTTCTTT. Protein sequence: CASSLAPSGTGMNTEAFF.

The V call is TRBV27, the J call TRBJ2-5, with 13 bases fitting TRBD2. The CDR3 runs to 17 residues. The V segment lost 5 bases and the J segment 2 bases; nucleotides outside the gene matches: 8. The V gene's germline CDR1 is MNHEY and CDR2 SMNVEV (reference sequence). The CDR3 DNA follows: TGTGCCAGCAGTGGGACTAGCGGGACTATTAAACAAGAGACCCAGTACTTC. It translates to CASSGTSGTIKQETQYF.

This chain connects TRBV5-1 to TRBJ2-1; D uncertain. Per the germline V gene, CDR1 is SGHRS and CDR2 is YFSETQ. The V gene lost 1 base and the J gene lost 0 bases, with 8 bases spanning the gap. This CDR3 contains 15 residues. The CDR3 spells CASSLTLSSYNEQFF. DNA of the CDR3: TGCGCCAGCAGCTTGACGCTAAGCTCCTACAATGAGCAGTTCTTC.

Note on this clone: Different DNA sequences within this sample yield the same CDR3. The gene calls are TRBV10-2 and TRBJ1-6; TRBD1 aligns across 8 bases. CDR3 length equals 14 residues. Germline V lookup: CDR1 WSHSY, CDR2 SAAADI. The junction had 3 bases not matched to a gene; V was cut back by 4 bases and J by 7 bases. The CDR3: CASSVGTGNSPLHF. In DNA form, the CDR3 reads TGCGCCAGCAGTGTCGGGACAGGCAATTCACCCCTCCACTTT.

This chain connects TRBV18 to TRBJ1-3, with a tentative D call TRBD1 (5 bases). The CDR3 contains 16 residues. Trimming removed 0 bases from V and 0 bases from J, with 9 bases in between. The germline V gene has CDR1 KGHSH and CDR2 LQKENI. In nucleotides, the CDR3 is TGTGCCAGCTCACCACCACAGGACTACTCTGGAAACACCATATATTTT. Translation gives CASSPPQDYSGNTIYF.

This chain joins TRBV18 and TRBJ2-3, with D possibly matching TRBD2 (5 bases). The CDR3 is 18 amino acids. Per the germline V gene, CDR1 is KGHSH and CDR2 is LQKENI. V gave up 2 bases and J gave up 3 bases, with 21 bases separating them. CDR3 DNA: TGTGCCAGCTCACCATTAACGCCCCGGGGAATGGGGACAGATACGCAGTATTTT. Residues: CASSPLTPRGMGTDTQYF.

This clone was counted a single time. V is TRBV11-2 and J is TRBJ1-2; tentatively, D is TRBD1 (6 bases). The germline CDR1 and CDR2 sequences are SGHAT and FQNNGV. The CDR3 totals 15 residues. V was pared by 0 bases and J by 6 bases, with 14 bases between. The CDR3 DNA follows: TGTGCCAGCAGCTTAGATGGACAGCGACGTCATGGCTACACCTTC. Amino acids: CASSLDGQRRHGYTF.

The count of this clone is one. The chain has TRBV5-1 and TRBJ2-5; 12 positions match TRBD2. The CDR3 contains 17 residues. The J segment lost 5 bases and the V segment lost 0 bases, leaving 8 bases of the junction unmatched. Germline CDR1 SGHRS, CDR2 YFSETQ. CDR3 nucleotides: TGCGCCAGCAGCTTGGGAGCTAGCGGGGGGGCCCGTGAGACCCAGTACTTC. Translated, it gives CASSLGASGGARETQYF.

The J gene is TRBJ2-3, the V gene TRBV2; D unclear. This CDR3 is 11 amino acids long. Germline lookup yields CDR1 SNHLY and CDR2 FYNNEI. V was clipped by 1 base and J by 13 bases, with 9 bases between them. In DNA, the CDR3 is TGTGCCAGCAGTGAAGATCAGTTTAAGTATTTT. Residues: CASSEDQFKYF.

CDR3 in amino acids: CASRSVRNTEAFF. The CDR3 region has the DNA TGTGCCAGCAGATCAGTACGAAACACTGAAGCTTTCTTT. The V call is TRBV28, the J call TRBJ1-1; D is uncertain. Trimming shortened V by 6 bases and J by 2 bases, and 10 bases separated the two germline ends. This CDR3 is built from 13 residues. CDR1 is MDHEN and CDR2 is SYDVKM in the germline V gene.

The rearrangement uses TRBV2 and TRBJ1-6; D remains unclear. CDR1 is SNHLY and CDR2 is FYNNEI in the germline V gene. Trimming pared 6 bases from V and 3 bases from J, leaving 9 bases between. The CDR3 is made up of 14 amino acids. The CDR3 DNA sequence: TGTGCCAGCAGCCCCGGGAGCTATAATTCACCCCTCCACTTT. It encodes CASSPGSYNSPLHF.

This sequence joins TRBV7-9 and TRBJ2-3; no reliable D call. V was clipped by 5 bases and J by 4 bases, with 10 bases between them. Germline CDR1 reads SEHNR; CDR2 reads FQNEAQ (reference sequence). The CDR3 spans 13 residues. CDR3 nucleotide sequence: TGTGCCAGCAGCACCCTAACTCCAGATACGCAGTATTTT. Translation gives CASSTLTPDTQYF.

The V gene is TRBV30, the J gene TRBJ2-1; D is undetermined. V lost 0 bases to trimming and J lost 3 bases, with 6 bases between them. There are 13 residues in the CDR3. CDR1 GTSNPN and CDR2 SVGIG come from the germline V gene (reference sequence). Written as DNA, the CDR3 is TGTGCCTGGAGTGTTTCCCACTACAATGAGCAGTTCTTC. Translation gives CAWSVSHYNEQFF.

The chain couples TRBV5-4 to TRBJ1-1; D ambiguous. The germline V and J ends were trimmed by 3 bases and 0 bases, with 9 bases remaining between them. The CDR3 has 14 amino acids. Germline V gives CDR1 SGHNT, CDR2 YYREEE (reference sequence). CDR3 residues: CASSYAGMNTEAFF. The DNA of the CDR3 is TGTGCCAGCAGCTATGCCGGGATGAACACTGAAGCTTTCTTT.

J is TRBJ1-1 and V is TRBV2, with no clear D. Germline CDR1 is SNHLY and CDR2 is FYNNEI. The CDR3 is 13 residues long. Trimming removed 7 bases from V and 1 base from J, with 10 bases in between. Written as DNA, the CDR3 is TGTGCCAGCAATTATGACAAGAACACTGAAGCTTTCTTT. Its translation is CASNYDKNTEAFF.